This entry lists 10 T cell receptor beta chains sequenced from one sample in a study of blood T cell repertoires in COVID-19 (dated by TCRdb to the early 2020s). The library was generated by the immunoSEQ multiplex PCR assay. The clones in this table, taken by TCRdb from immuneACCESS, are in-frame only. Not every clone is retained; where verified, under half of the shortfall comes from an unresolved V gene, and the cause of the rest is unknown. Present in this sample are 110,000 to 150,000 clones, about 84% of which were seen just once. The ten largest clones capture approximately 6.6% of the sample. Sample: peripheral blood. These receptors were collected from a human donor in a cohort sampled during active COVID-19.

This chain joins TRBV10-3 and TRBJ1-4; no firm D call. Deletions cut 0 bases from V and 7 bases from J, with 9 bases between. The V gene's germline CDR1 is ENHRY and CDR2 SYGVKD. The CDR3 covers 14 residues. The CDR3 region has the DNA TGTGCCATCAGTGAGTCGGCGGATTTTGAAAAACTGTTTTTT. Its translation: CAISESADFEKLFF.

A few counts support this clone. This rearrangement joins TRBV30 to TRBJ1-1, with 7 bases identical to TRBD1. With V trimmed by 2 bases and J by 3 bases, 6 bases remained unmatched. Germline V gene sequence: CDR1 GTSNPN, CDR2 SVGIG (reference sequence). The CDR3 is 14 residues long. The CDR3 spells CAWSSQGTYTEAFF. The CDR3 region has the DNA TGTGCCTGGAGTTCACAGGGGACTTACACTGAAGCTTTCTTT.

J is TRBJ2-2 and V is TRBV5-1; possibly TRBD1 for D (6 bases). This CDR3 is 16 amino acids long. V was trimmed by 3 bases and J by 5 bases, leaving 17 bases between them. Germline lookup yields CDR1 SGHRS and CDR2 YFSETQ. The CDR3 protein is CASSSSAGARTGELFF. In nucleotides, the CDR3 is TGCGCCAGCAGCTCCAGCGCAGGGGCGAGGACCGGGGAGCTGTTTTTT.

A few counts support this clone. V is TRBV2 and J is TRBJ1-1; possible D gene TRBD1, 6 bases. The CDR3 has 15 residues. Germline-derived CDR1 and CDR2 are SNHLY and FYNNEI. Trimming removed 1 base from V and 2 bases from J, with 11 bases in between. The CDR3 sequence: CASSEEGHGNTEAFF. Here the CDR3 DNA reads TGTGCCAGCAGTGAAGAGGGACACGGTAACACTGAAGCTTTCTTT.

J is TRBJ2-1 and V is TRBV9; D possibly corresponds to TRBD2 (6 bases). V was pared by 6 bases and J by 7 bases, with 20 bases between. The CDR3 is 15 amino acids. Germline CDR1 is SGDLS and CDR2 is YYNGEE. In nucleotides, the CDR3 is TGTGCCAGCACCGCCGAGGCGGGAAGGAGAAATGAGCAGTTCTTC. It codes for CASTAEAGRRNEQFF.

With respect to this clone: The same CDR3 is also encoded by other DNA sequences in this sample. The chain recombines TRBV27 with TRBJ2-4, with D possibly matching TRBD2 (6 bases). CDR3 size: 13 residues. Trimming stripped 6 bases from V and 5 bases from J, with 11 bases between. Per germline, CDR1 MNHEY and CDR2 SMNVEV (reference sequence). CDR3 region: CASSLSGQNIQYF. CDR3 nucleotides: TGTGCCAGCAGCCTTAGCGGACAAAACATTCAGTACTTC.

The CDR3 is CASSPGGTGDNYGYTF. DNA for the CDR3: TGCGCCAGCAGCCCCGGAGGGACAGGAGACAACTATGGCTACACCTTC. The chain has TRBV4-3 and TRBJ1-2; 8 bases map to TRBD1. The CDR3 covers 16 residues. V trimming: 4 bases; J trimming: 2 bases; junction bases outside the gene matches: 9. CDR1 is LGHNA and CDR2 is YSLEER in the germline V gene.

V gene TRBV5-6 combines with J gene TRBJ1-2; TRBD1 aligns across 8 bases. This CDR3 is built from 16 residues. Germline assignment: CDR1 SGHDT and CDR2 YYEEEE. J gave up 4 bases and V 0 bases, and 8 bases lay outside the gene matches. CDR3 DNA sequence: TGTGCCAGCAGCTTGGTAGAGTCAGGGGGCTCCTATGGCTACACCTTC. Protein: CASSLVESGGSYGYTF.

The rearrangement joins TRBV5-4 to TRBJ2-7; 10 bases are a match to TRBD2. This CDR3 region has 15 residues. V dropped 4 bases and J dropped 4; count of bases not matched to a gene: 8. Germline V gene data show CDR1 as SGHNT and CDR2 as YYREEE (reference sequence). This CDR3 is CASSPGSTSGYEQYF. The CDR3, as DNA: TGTGCCAGCAGCCCGGGGTCGACTAGCGGGTACGAGCAGTACTTC.

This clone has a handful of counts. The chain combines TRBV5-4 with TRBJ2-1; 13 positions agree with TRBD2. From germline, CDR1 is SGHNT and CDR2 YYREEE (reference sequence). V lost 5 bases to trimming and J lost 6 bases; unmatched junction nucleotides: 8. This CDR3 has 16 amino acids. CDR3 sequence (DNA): TGTGCCAGCAGAACCTCCACTAGCGGGGGGGGCAATGAGCAGTTCTTC. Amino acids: CASRTSTSGGGNEQFF. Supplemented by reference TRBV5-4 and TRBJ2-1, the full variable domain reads ETGVTQSPTHLIKTRGQQVTLRCSSQSGHNTVSWYQQALGQGPQFIFQYYREEENGRGNFPPRFSGLQFPNYSSELNVNALELDDSALYLCASRTSTSGGGNEQFFGPGTRLTVL.